The source of this T cell receptor beta chain is a study of CD8 T cells in ankylosing spondylitis. Libraries for TCR beta were made by quantitative 5'-RACE with molecular barcodes. Each CDR3 protein gets one entry after TCRdb re-called the 5' RACE reads with MiXCR. Seen here are more than 650,000 distinct CDR3 sequences, 10% to 15% observed once, and the top ten hold 0.51%. With regard to this clonotype: The target antigen is unknown.

CDR3 size: 15 residues. Germline CDR1 MNHNS, CDR2 SASEGT. V lost 1 base to trimming and J lost 3 bases, with 13 bases between them. Points from the study as a whole: Disease-linked clones, CD8+, were relatively rare in peripheral blood. Seemingly characteristic of ankylosing spondylitis blood was a TCR beta motif consisting of eight highly homologous variants. Earlier work had already found some motif variants in reactive arthritis synovial fluid and blood. From matched ankylosing spondylitis synovial fluid, disease-linked clones were reportedly recovered at significantly enriched levels.

The V gene is TRBV6-1, the J gene TRBJ2-7; no definite D call. Sequenced sample: blood, either unsorted or a sorted T cell fraction (not recorded which). This receptor was identified in a male donor with ankylosing spondylitis. As DNA, the CDR3 is TGTGCCAGCAGTGAAGTGAGGCAGGTTAGCTACGAGCAGTACTTC. Its protein product is CASSEVRQVSYEQYF.